The rows below give T cell receptor beta chains drawn from one sample of a study of blood T cell repertoires in COVID-19. Profiling relied on immunoSEQ multiplex PCR, and the TCRdb table lists in-frame clones only, not all of them. The sample yields 300,000 to 350,000 clones, 70% to 90% seen once. Sequencing was carried out using peripheral blood. Source of these receptors: a woman in her 30s with COVID-19, enrolled during active disease. The CDR3 runs from the conserved cysteine through the conserved F or W. D genes are given only for firm matches. Where a row states a size, it is once, few, many or the class of an expanded clone; other rows omit it.

size: once
length: 15
V: TRBV28
J: TRBJ1-5
D: TRBD1
DNA: TGTGCCAGCAGTTTAGGGACAGGGATATATCAGCCCCAGCATTTT
CDR3: CASSLGTGIYQPQHF

size: -
length: 16
V: TRBV11-3
J: TRBJ1-1
D: TRBD1
DNA: TGTGCCAGCAGCCCCCGGACAGGGGTGTGGAACACTGAAGCTTTCTTT
CDR3: CASSPRTGVWNTEAFF

size: -
length: 14
V: TRBV5-4
J: TRBJ1-1
D: TRBD1
DNA: TGTGCCAGCAGCGGAGGGGGCTACTACACTGAAGCTTTCTTT
CDR3: CASSGGGYYTEAFF

size: -
length: 15
V: TRBV4-1
J: TRBJ2-2
D: -
DNA: TGCGCCAGCAGTTACCCGGGACTCAACACCGGGGAGCTGTTTTTT
CDR3: CASSYPGLNTGELFF

size: -
length: 14
V: TRBV6-5
J: TRBJ1-5
D: -
DNA: TGTGCCAGCAGTTACTCGGCAGCACTACAGCCCCAGCATTTT
CDR3: CASSYSAALQPQHF

size: once
length: 13
V: TRBV28
J: TRBJ1-2
D: -
DNA: TGTGCCAGCAGTTTCTCTAAGGGAGGTGGCTACACCTTC
CDR3: CASSFSKGGGYTF

size: -
length: 13
V: TRBV28
J: TRBJ1-5
D: -
DNA: TGTGCCAGCAGTCTGACAGTAGATCAGCCCCAGCATTTT
CDR3: CASSLTVDQPQHF

size: -
length: 19
V: TRBV4-1
J: TRBJ1-1
D: -
DNA: TGCGCCAGCAGCCAAGGTCGGTGGCAGGGAGGAATCATGAACACTGAAGCTTTCTTT
CDR3: CASSQGRWQGGIMNTEAFF

size: -
length: 15
V: TRBV18
J: TRBJ1-1
D: TRBD1
DNA: TGTGCCAGCTCCCAAGGACAGGGTAGGGGCACTGAAGCTTTCTTT
CDR3: CASSQGQGRGTEAFF

size: few
length: 15
V: TRBV7-9
J: TRBJ1-3
D: -
DNA: TGTGCCAGCAGCTTAGAAGCATATTCTGGAAACACCATATATTTT
CDR3: CASSLEAYSGNTIYF

size: -
length: 15
V: TRBV18
J: TRBJ2-3
D: -
DNA: TGTGCCAGCTCACCATCGGAGGGGGCCACAGATACGCAGTATTTT
CDR3: CASSPSEGATDTQYF

size: -
length: 17
V: TRBV11-3
J: TRBJ1-3
D: -
DNA: TGTGCCAGCAGCCCCTCGGGGAGGGGTCTTGACGGAAACACCATATATTTT
CDR3: CASSPSGRGLDGNTIYF

size: -
length: 15
V: TRBV7-9
J: TRBJ2-7
D: TRBD1
DNA: TGTGCCAGCAGCAGAGCCGGGACAGGGTTACGGGAGCAGTACTTC
CDR3: CASSRAGTGLREQYF

size: -
length: 13
V: TRBV13
J: TRBJ2-7
D: TRBD2
DNA: TGTGCCAGCAGCTCGCGGGGGGTTTACGAGCAGTACTTC
CDR3: CASSSRGVYEQYF

size: few
length: 14
V: TRBV9
J: TRBJ2-1
D: TRBD2
DNA: TGTGCCAGCAGCGTAGCGGGACTAAACAATGAGCAGTTCTTC
CDR3: CASSVAGLNNEQFF

size: -
length: 15
V: TRBV4-3
J: TRBJ2-7
D: TRBD2
DNA: TGCGCCAGCAGCCAAGAATTAGCGGGGAACTACGAGCAGTACTTC
CDR3: CASSQELAGNYEQYF

size: -
length: 13
V: TRBV19
J: TRBJ2-3
D: -
DNA: TGTGCCAGTAGTATTTCAGGAAGAGATACGCAGTATTTT
CDR3: CASSISGRDTQYF

size: few
length: 14
V: TRBV11-3
J: TRBJ2-5
D: TRBD1
DNA: TGTGCCAGCAGCTTAGTGACAGGGGAAGAGACCCAGTACTTC
CDR3: CASSLVTGEETQYF

size: -
length: 14
V: TRBV7-7
J: TRBJ2-5
D: TRBD2
DNA: TGTGCTAGCAGCTTTAGCGGGGGGGCCGAGACCCAGTACTTC
CDR3: CASSFSGGAETQYF

size: few
length: 15
V: TRBV4-1
J: TRBJ1-5
D: -
DNA: TGCGCCAGCAGCCAGATCACAGGTTGGGGTCAGCCCCAGCATTTT
CDR3: CASSQITGWGQPQHF

size: once
length: 15
V: TRBV11-2
J: TRBJ1-5
D: TRBD1
DNA: TGTGCCAGCAGCTTAGGACAGGGTGTGAATCAGCCCCAGCATTTT
CDR3: CASSLGQGVNQPQHF

size: -
length: 14
V: TRBV5-4
J: TRBJ2-7
D: TRBD1
DNA: TGTGCCAGCAGCACGGACAGGGAGAGTTACGAGCAGTACTTC
CDR3: CASSTDRESYEQYF